The TCR beta chain under discussion was sequenced for a study of T cell repertoires in cytomegalovirus infection. This clonotype was recorded at least ten times. MiXCR, applied by TCRdb to the reads, yields one record per CDR3 protein. The sample contains under 300,000 distinct CDR3 sequences, about 12% of which appear only once. The CDR3 loop spans 13 amino acids. V was pared by 3 bases and J by 3 bases, with 9 bases between. The germline V gene encodes CDR1 SGHVS and CDR2 FQNEAQ. Sample: PBMCs. The chain employs TRBV7-8 and TRBJ2-7; TRBD2 might be the D (5 bases). This TCR derives from a human donor in good health (CMV status not recorded). Some clones in this sample may be carry-over from other donors' samples. This CDR3 is CASSFAEDYEQYF. CDR3 coding DNA: TGTGCCAGCAGCTTCGCGGAGGACTACGAGCAGTACTTC. The whole variable domain, remainder taken from reference TRBV7-8 and TRBJ2-7, is GAGVSQSPRYKVAKRGQDVALRCDPISGHVSLFWYQQALGQGPEFLTYFQNEAQLDKSGLPSDRFFAERPEGSVSTLKIQRTQQEDSAVYLCASSFAEDYEQYFGPGTRLTVT.